This T cell receptor (beta chain) appears in the sequencing data of a study of technical replicates of blood from a few donors. The CDR3 spans 14 residues. With 5 bases removed from V and 7 bases from J, the gap between germline ends came to 17 bases. The germline V gene has CDR1 MDHEN and CDR2 SYDVKM. Sequencing was performed with immunoSEQ multiplex PCR; in TCRdb, only in-frame clones are kept and a portion is missing. The sample comprises 55,000 to 70,000 clones, 75% to 90% of which are singletons, and more than 4.5% rests with the top ten. The sequence was collected from a human donor in good health. Some clones in this sample may be carry-over from other donors' samples. The specimen sequenced was PBMCs. The genes are TRBV28 and TRBJ1-2; D might be TRBD1 (6 bases). The CDR3 is CASSPSGGGFGYTF. The CDR3 DNA reads as TGTGCCAGCAGTCCCTCGGGTGGGGGCTTTGGCTACACCTTC.